The rows below give T cell receptor beta chains drawn from one sample of a study of T cells in Graves' hyperthyroidism and ophthalmopathy. MiXCR, run by TCRdb on the multiplex PCR reads, gives a single entry per CDR3 protein. The sample carries under 300,000 distinct CDR3 sequences, about 15% recorded once. Sequencing used blood. These receptors all come from a woman in her forties with Graves' hyperthyroidism that later progressed to Graves' ophthalmopathy. Both conserved end residues are part of each CDR3. The D gene is left open where the match is weak. Some rows mark clone size as missing; the rest say once, few, many or name a class of expanded clone.

clone_size: -; d_call: TRBD1; j_call: TRBJ1-2; v_call: TRBV2; cdr3_aa: CASNQGAYGYTF; cdr3_nt: TGTGCCAGCAATCAGGGGGCCTATGGCTACACCTTC
clone_size: many; d_call: -; j_call: TRBJ2-6; v_call: TRBV24-1; cdr3_aa: CATSDYGANVLTF; cdr3_nt: TGTGCCACCAGTGATTACGGGGCCAACGTCCTGACTTTC
clone_size: many; d_call: TRBD1; j_call: TRBJ2-7; v_call: TRBV28; cdr3_aa: CASSLGSTGFSYEQYF; cdr3_nt: TGTGCCAGCAGTTTAGGGTCGACAGGGTTTTCCTACGAGCAGTACTTC
clone_size: many; d_call: TRBD2; j_call: TRBJ2-7; v_call: TRBV30; cdr3_aa: CAWRPHSGLAGVPEQYF; cdr3_nt: TGTGCCTGGAGGCCTCACTCGGGACTAGCGGGAGTTCCCGAGCAGTACTTC
clone_size: many; d_call: -; j_call: TRBJ2-3; v_call: TRBV7-9; cdr3_aa: CASSRFLLGGTSTDTQYF; cdr3_nt: TGTGCCAGCAGCCGTTTCTTGTTGGGCGGGACTAGCACAGATACGCAGTATTTT
clone_size: few; d_call: TRBD2; j_call: TRBJ2-7; v_call: TRBV19; cdr3_aa: CASSPTIPGLAGPYEQYF; cdr3_nt: TGTGCCAGTAGTCCCACCATCCCGGGACTAGCGGGACCCTACGAGCAGTACTTC
clone_size: many; d_call: -; j_call: TRBJ2-3; v_call: TRBV10-3; cdr3_aa: CAISVGGRSTDTQYF; cdr3_nt: TGTGCCATCAGTGTCGGCGGCAGAAGCACAGATACGCAGTATTTT
clone_size: -; d_call: -; j_call: TRBJ2-5; v_call: TRBV11-2; cdr3_aa: CASTPPGGVETQYF; cdr3_nt: TGTGCCAGCACTCCTCCCGGGGGCGTGGAGACCCAGTACTTC
clone_size: many; d_call: TRBD2; j_call: TRBJ2-7; v_call: TRBV6-1; cdr3_aa: CASQLAGLYEQYF; cdr3_nt: TGTGCCAGCCAACTAGCGGGACTCTATGAGCAGTACTTC
clone_size: many; d_call: -; j_call: TRBJ2-1; v_call: TRBV29-1; cdr3_aa: CSVERGLPLNNEQFF; cdr3_nt: TGCAGCGTTGAACGGGGACTTCCGTTGAACAATGAGCAGTTCTTC
clone_size: many; d_call: TRBD1; j_call: TRBJ1-6; v_call: TRBV4-1; cdr3_aa: CASSQGGTGGSLHF; cdr3_nt: TGCGCCAGCAGCCAAGGTGGGACAGGTGGGTCCCTCCACTTT
clone_size: many; d_call: TRBD2; j_call: TRBJ2-7; v_call: TRBV7-2; cdr3_aa: CASSPTTWTSAYEQYF; cdr3_nt: TGTGCCAGCAGTCCGACGACCTGGACTAGCGCCTACGAGCAGTACTTC
clone_size: few; d_call: TRBD2; j_call: TRBJ2-4; v_call: TRBV19; cdr3_aa: CASSRGLKTSGSPPKNIQYF; cdr3_nt: TGTGCCAGTAGTAGGGGACTGAAGACTAGCGGGAGTCCCCCCAAAAACATTCAGTACTTC
clone_size: many; d_call: TRBD1; j_call: TRBJ1-2; v_call: TRBV27; cdr3_aa: CASSYSTGGNYGYTF; cdr3_nt: TGTGCCAGCAGTTACTCCACAGGGGGCAACTATGGCTACACCTTC
clone_size: -; d_call: TRBD1; j_call: TRBJ2-7; v_call: TRBV19; cdr3_aa: CASSSQTGTASYEQYF; cdr3_nt: TGTGCCAGTAGTTCACAGACCGGGACAGCATCCTACGAGCAGTACTTC
clone_size: many; d_call: -; j_call: TRBJ1-1; v_call: TRBV27; cdr3_aa: CASSFRGGRGLNTEAFF; cdr3_nt: TGTGCCAGCAGTTTTAGGGGGGGGCGGGGATTGAACACTGAAGCTTTCTTT
clone_size: -; d_call: TRBD2; j_call: TRBJ2-5; v_call: TRBV2; cdr3_aa: CAGPPGLAGQETQYF; cdr3_nt: TGTGCCGGCCCTCCGGGCCTAGCGGGACAAGAGACCCAGTACTTC
clone_size: many; d_call: TRBD2; j_call: TRBJ2-7; v_call: TRBV12-3/TRBV12-4; cdr3_aa: CASSWTSGSYEQYF; cdr3_nt: TGTGCCAGCAGTTGGACTAGCGGGAGTTACGAGCAGTACTTC
clone_size: few; d_call: -; j_call: TRBJ2-6; v_call: TRBV7-2; cdr3_aa: CASSARVPTGANVLTF; cdr3_nt: TGTGCCAGCAGCGCCCGGGTCCCAACTGGGGCCAACGTCCTGACTTTC
clone_size: many; d_call: -; j_call: TRBJ2-1; v_call: TRBV7-3; cdr3_aa: CASSFTGSLYNEQFF; cdr3_nt: TGTGCCAGCAGCTTCACCGGAAGCCTCTACAATGAGCAGTTCTTC
clone_size: many; d_call: -; j_call: TRBJ1-6; v_call: TRBV28; cdr3_aa: CASSPGYNSPLHF; cdr3_nt: TGTGCCAGCAGTCCCGGGTATAATTCACCCCTCCACTTT
clone_size: -; d_call: TRBD1; j_call: TRBJ2-2; v_call: TRBV4-1; cdr3_aa: CASRRGTGDTGELFF; cdr3_nt: TGCGCCAGCAGACGCGGGACAGGGGACACCGGGGAGCTGTTTTTT
clone_size: many; d_call: TRBD2; j_call: TRBJ2-3; v_call: TRBV28; cdr3_aa: CASSLGGLASMYF; cdr3_nt: TGTGCCAGCAGTTTAGGGGGACTAGCGTCGATGTATTTT
clone_size: many; d_call: TRBD2; j_call: TRBJ2-1; v_call: TRBV6-1; cdr3_aa: CASTASGLNEQFF; cdr3_nt: TGTGCCAGCACCGCTAGCGGGCTGAATGAGCAGTTCTTC
clone_size: many; d_call: -; j_call: TRBJ2-7; v_call: TRBV2; cdr3_aa: CASCPGGFSYEQYF; cdr3_nt: TGTGCCAGCTGCCCCGGGGGCTTCTCCTACGAGCAGTACTTC
clone_size: -; d_call: -; j_call: TRBJ2-1; v_call: TRBV2; cdr3_aa: CASRPQGWSYNEQFF; cdr3_nt: TGTGCCAGCAGGCCACAGGGTTGGTCCTACAATGAGCAGTTCTTC
clone_size: few; d_call: -; j_call: TRBJ1-5; v_call: TRBV5-1; cdr3_aa: CASSLGGVDQPQHF; cdr3_nt: TGCGCCAGCAGCTTGGGGGGGGTAGATCAGCCCCAGCATTTT
clone_size: -; d_call: -; j_call: TRBJ2-5; v_call: TRBV14; cdr3_aa: CASSQDPGQTQYF; cdr3_nt: TGTGCCAGCAGCCAAGATCCGGGGCAGACCCAGTACTTC
clone_size: many; d_call: TRBD2; j_call: TRBJ2-7; v_call: TRBV27; cdr3_aa: CASSLRIAGASEQYF; cdr3_nt: TGTGCCAGCAGTTTACGGATAGCGGGAGCCAGCGAGCAGTACTTC
clone_size: few; d_call: TRBD2; j_call: TRBJ2-2; v_call: TRBV6-5; cdr3_aa: CASSYSETSLAGELFF; cdr3_nt: TGTGCCAGCAGTTACTCCGAGACTAGCTTGGCCGGGGAGCTGTTTTTT
clone_size: many; d_call: -; j_call: TRBJ1-5; v_call: TRBV28; cdr3_aa: CASISTVDQPQHF; cdr3_nt: TGTGCCAGCATTTCAACCGTGGATCAGCCCCAGCATTTT
clone_size: once; d_call: TRBD2; j_call: TRBJ2-3; v_call: TRBV28; cdr3_aa: CASKVKVTSGMSDTQYF; cdr3_nt: TGTGCCAGCAAGGTCAAGGTCACTAGCGGGATGTCAGATACGCAGTATTTT
clone_size: -; d_call: -; j_call: TRBJ1-1; v_call: TRBV27; cdr3_aa: CASSPLAEKTGAFF; cdr3_nt: TGTGCCAGCAGCCCTCTGGCCGAAAAGACTGGAGCTTTCTTT
clone_size: -; d_call: TRBD2; j_call: TRBJ2-7; v_call: TRBV7-2; cdr3_aa: CASSEPGLADEQYF; cdr3_nt: TGTGCCAGCAGCGAGCCTGGACTAGCAGACGAGCAGTACTTC
clone_size: many; d_call: -; j_call: TRBJ2-5; v_call: TRBV7-8; cdr3_aa: CASSLVSRGRETQYF; cdr3_nt: TGTGCCAGCAGCTTAGTTAGCAGGGGAAGAGAGACCCAGTACTTC
clone_size: many; d_call: -; j_call: TRBJ1-5; v_call: TRBV28; cdr3_aa: CASSLHKKCRGKSNQPQHF; cdr3_nt: TGTGCCAGCAGTTTACATAAAAAGTGCAGGGGTAAGAGCAATCAGCCCCAGCATTTT
clone_size: many; d_call: -; j_call: TRBJ2-3; v_call: TRBV12-3/TRBV12-4; cdr3_aa: CASRFAQRTDTQYF; cdr3_nt: TGTGCCAGCCGGTTCGCGCAGCGCACAGATACGCAGTATTTT
clone_size: many; d_call: -; j_call: TRBJ1-2; v_call: TRBV7-9; cdr3_aa: CASSLVQGIGYGYTF; cdr3_nt: TGTGCCAGCAGCTTAGTTCAGGGAATTGGCTATGGCTACACCTTC
clone_size: many; d_call: -; j_call: TRBJ2-2; v_call: TRBV3-1; cdr3_aa: CASSLIDGVNTGELFF; cdr3_nt: TGTGCCAGCAGCCTCATCGACGGCGTTAACACCGGGGAGCTGTTTTTT
clone_size: many; d_call: -; j_call: TRBJ2-2; v_call: TRBV7-9; cdr3_aa: CASSFWNTGELFF; cdr3_nt: TGTGCCAGCAGCTTTTGGAACACCGGGGAGCTGTTTTTT
clone_size: many; d_call: TRBD2; j_call: TRBJ2-7; v_call: TRBV11-1; cdr3_aa: CASSSGLAGAYEQYF; cdr3_nt: TGTGCCAGCAGCTCGGGACTAGCGGGGGCTTACGAGCAGTACTTC
clone_size: many; d_call: -; j_call: TRBJ1-6; v_call: TRBV6-1; cdr3_aa: CASSTWTEASPLHF; cdr3_nt: TGTGCCAGCAGTACATGGACAGAAGCTTCACCCCTCCACTTT
clone_size: many; d_call: -; j_call: TRBJ2-3; v_call: TRBV18; cdr3_aa: CASTSQGIFTDTQYF; cdr3_nt: TGTGCCAGCACCTCACAGGGAATCTTCACAGATACGCAGTATTTT
clone_size: many; d_call: -; j_call: TRBJ2-7; v_call: TRBV9; cdr3_aa: CASSPRGGVYEQYF; cdr3_nt: TGTGCCAGCAGCCCCCGCGGTGGGGTCTACGAGCAGTACTTC
clone_size: many; d_call: -; j_call: TRBJ2-7; v_call: TRBV15; cdr3_aa: CATSRDPLGEQYF; cdr3_nt: TGTGCCACCAGCAGAGATCCCCTGGGGGAGCAGTACTTC
clone_size: many; d_call: -; j_call: TRBJ2-5; v_call: TRBV5-1; cdr3_aa: CASRPTFRAGIRETQYF; cdr3_nt: TGCGCCAGCAGACCTACCTTCCGGGCGGGGATAAGAGAGACCCAGTACTTC
clone_size: many; d_call: TRBD2; j_call: TRBJ2-3; v_call: TRBV6-1; cdr3_aa: CASSETSGSIADTQYF; cdr3_nt: TGTGCCAGCAGTGAGACTAGCGGGAGTATTGCCGATACGCAGTATTTT
clone_size: many; d_call: -; j_call: TRBJ2-5; v_call: TRBV7-3; cdr3_aa: CASSPLKGETQYF; cdr3_nt: TGTGCCAGCAGCCCCCTCAAGGGAGAGACCCAGTACTTC
clone_size: many; d_call: -; j_call: TRBJ2-3; v_call: TRBV3-1; cdr3_aa: CASSQDYPRAAQYF; cdr3_nt: TGTGCCAGCAGCCAAGATTATCCTCGGGCTGCGCAGTATTTT
clone_size: many; d_call: -; j_call: TRBJ1-2; v_call: TRBV12-3/TRBV12-4; cdr3_aa: CASSSPVDRSYGYTF; cdr3_nt: TGTGCCAGCAGTTCCCCAGTTGACAGGAGCTATGGCTACACCTTC
clone_size: many; d_call: -; j_call: TRBJ1-1; v_call: TRBV11-2; cdr3_aa: CASSLLMNTEAFF; cdr3_nt: TGTGCCAGCAGCTTACTCATGAACACTGAAGCTTTCTTT
clone_size: few; d_call: TRBD1; j_call: TRBJ1-4; v_call: TRBV4-1; cdr3_aa: CASSQNPLDRGGEKLFF; cdr3_nt: TGCGCCAGCAGCCAAAACCCCCTTGACAGGGGGGGCGAAAAACTGTTTTTT
clone_size: many; d_call: -; j_call: TRBJ2-7; v_call: TRBV28; cdr3_aa: CASSRQGGSYEQYF; cdr3_nt: TGTGCCAGCAGTCGACAGGGAGGTTCATACGAGCAGTACTTC
clone_size: many; d_call: -; j_call: TRBJ1-1; v_call: TRBV7-8; cdr3_aa: CANSLQGWPTEAFF; cdr3_nt: TGTGCCAACAGCCTACAGGGATGGCCCACTGAAGCTTTCTTT
clone_size: -; d_call: -; j_call: TRBJ2-1; v_call: TRBV20-1; cdr3_aa: CSANLVNRNNEQFF; cdr3_nt: TGCAGTGCCAACCTAGTGAACCGAAACAATGAGCAGTTCTTC
clone_size: many; d_call: -; j_call: TRBJ2-2; v_call: TRBV11-2; cdr3_aa: CASSLGKGKEKNTGELFF; cdr3_nt: TGTGCCAGCAGCTTAGGGAAGGGTAAAGAAAAAAACACCGGGGAGCTGTTTTTT
clone_size: many; d_call: TRBD2; j_call: TRBJ2-1; v_call: TRBV10-3; cdr3_aa: CATGGTNYNEQFF; cdr3_nt: TGTGCCACCGGGGGGACCAACTACAATGAGCAGTTCTTC
clone_size: many; d_call: -; j_call: TRBJ1-1; v_call: TRBV12-3/TRBV12-4; cdr3_aa: CASSFYKNTEAFF; cdr3_nt: TGTGCCAGCAGTTTTTACAAGAACACTGAAGCTTTCTTT